These 16 T cell receptor beta chains came from one sample sequenced in a study of T cells in Graves' hyperthyroidism and ophthalmopathy. The investigators amplified TCR beta CDR3 regions from RNA transcripts. The study used the HTBI primer set for a first-round RT-PCR of the TCR CDR3. Using its own MiXCR run on the multiplex PCR reads, TCRdb lists one record per CDR3 protein. The data hold 660,000 or so distinct CDR3 sequences, with about a fifth observed a single time. Sequenced input: blood. Source of these receptors: a man aged 25 to 45 with Graves' ophthalmopathy.

This clonotype occurred many times. CDR3: CASSLIKGQNTEAFF. The CDR3 nucleotides are TGTGCCAGCAGCTTAATCAAAGGACAGAACACTGAAGCTTTCTTT. This sequence joins TRBV7-2 and TRBJ1-1; possibly TRBD1 for D (5 bases). V gave up 2 bases and J gave up 1 base, with 11 bases separating them. This CDR3 is built from 15 residues. CDR1 SGHTA and CDR2 FQGNSA come from the germline V gene.

Ten or more counts support this clonotype. V is TRBV7-9 and J is TRBJ1-5; 7 bases match TRBD1. The germline V gene has CDR1 SEHNR and CDR2 FQNEAQ (reference sequence). With 1 base clipped from V and 4 bases from J, the junction kept 7 bases outside the gene matches. CDR3 length: 16 residues. CDR3: CASSLEGQLNNQPQHF. The CDR3 DNA follows: TGTGCCAGCAGCTTAGAGGGACAGCTAAATAATCAGCCCCAGCATTTT.

This clonotype was seen at least ten times. The chain carries TRBV20-1 and TRBJ1-5; D not certain. This CDR3 has 16 residues. V lost 2 bases and J lost 1, with 15 bases in between. Germline assignment: CDR1 DFQATT and CDR2 SNEGSKA (reference sequence). CDR3 sequence reads: CSARPGARISNQPQHF. CDR3 DNA sequence: TGCAGTGCTAGACCAGGAGCCAGAATAAGCAATCAGCCCCAGCATTTT.

V usage is TRBV7-9 and J usage is TRBJ2-2, with D uncertain. Germline V gene data show CDR1 as SEHNR and CDR2 as FQNEAQ (reference sequence). The CDR3 covers 14 residues. Trimming removed 1 base from V and 4 bases from J, with 7 bases in between. The DNA of the CDR3 is TGTGCCAGCAGCTTAGGGGTTGCCACCGGGGAGCTGTTTTTT. Protein: CASSLGVATGELFF.

This clonotype was seen a few times. This chain joins TRBV6-2 or TRBV6-3 and TRBJ2-1; D not certain. Germline V gene sequence: CDR1 MNHEY, CDR2 SVGEGT. V lost 6 bases and J 3 bases, leaving 15 bases between the germline ends. This CDR3 spans 15 amino acids. CDR3 protein: CASRTDGLVYNEQFF. The CDR3, as DNA: TGTGCCAGCAGAACGGACGGCCTAGTCTACAATGAGCAGTTCTTC.

This CDR3 reads CASSLDNTNQPQHF. In DNA, the CDR3 is TGTGCCAGCAGCCTAGACAATACCAATCAGCCCCAGCATTTT. The V gene is TRBV12-3 or TRBV12-4, the J gene TRBJ1-5; no definite D call. V dropped 6 bases and J dropped 3 bases, with 12 bases sitting between them. The CDR3 spans 14 residues.

The CDR3 protein is CASVGGITRQETQYF. In nucleotides, the CDR3 is TGTGCCAGCGTCGGTGGGATCACAAGGCAAGAGACCCAGTACTTC. The genes are TRBV6-1 and TRBJ2-5; D unresolved. The CDR3 has 15 residues. The V gene lost 8 bases and the J gene lost 2 bases, with 18 bases spanning the gap. Germline CDR1 and CDR2: MNHNS and SASEGT.

This clonotype was recorded many times. This chain's CDR3 is CSAGGQGTYGYTF. CDR3 in DNA: TGCAGTGCTGGCGGACAGGGAACCTATGGCTACACCTTC. The chain combines TRBV20-1 with TRBJ1-2, with 8 bases identical to TRBD1. The CDR3 contains 13 residues. Losses at the gene ends were 5 bases for V and 4 bases for J; bases not matched to a gene: 6. Germline assignment: CDR1 DFQATT and CDR2 SNEGSKA (reference sequence).

This clonotype occurred a few times. This chain connects TRBV7-9 to TRBJ2-1, with 8 bases matching TRBD1. The CDR3 has 14 amino acids. V shed 3 bases, J shed 12 bases, and the junction held 10 bases outside the gene matches. CDR1 and CDR2 from the germline V gene are SEHNR and FQNEAQ (reference sequence). The CDR3 nucleotides are TGTGCCAGCAGCTTTTCAGACAGGGGAGGTGTGCAGTTCTTC. It translates to CASSFSDRGGVQFF.

This clonotype turned up a few times. The V gene is TRBV10-3, the J gene TRBJ2-2; D is uncertain. The CDR3 totals 11 residues. CDR1 is ENHRY, CDR2 SYGVKD, per germline. Trimming removed 8 bases from V and 8 bases from J, with 9 bases in between. CDR3 in DNA: TGTGCCATCGAGGAAGGGGGGGAGCTGTTTTTT. Protein: CAIEEGGELFF.

This clonotype has a count of ten or more. The chain has TRBV2 and TRBJ1-1; D unclear. Trimming cost V 4 bases and J 4 bases, with 10 bases left between them. Germline loops: CDR1 SNHLY, CDR2 FYNNEI. CDR3 length: 13 amino acids. CDR3 residues: CASSVRASTEAFF. As DNA, the CDR3 is TGTGCCAGCAGTGTTAGGGCTTCCACTGAAGCTTTCTTT.

This sequence joins TRBV10-3 and TRBJ2-1; the D gene is possibly TRBD2 (6 bases). V was pared by 0 bases and J by 7 bases, with 7 bases between. CDR3 length: 13 amino acids. Germline assignment: CDR1 ENHRY and CDR2 SYGVKD. CDR3 DNA: TGTGCCATCAGTGAGTCCGGGGGAAATGAGCAGTTCTTC. Encoded protein: CAISESGGNEQFF.

This clonotype came up a few times. The chain combines TRBV10-3 with TRBJ1-1; 7 positions match TRBD1. Germline V CDR1 and CDR2: ENHRY, SYGVKD. The CDR3 is 16 amino acids. Losses at the gene ends were 2 bases for V and 2 bases for J; bases not matched to a gene: 8. This chain's CDR3 is CAISEEEGAINTEAFF. The DNA for the CDR3 is TGTGCCATCAGTGAGGAGGAGGGGGCGATTAACACTGAAGCTTTCTTT.

This clonotype was detected a few times. The genes are TRBV5-1 and TRBJ2-1; 11 positions agree with TRBD2. Germline V gives CDR1 SGHRS, CDR2 YFSETQ. The CDR3 is made up of 17 amino acids. The V segment lost 4 bases and the J segment 0 bases; nucleotides outside the gene matches: 6. Written as DNA, the CDR3 is TGCGCCAGCAGCCGGGGACTAGCGGACAGCTCCTACAATGAGCAGTTCTTC. Protein: CASSRGLADSSYNEQFF. The full variable domain, rest sourced from reference TRBV5-1 and TRBJ2-1, is KAGVTQTPRYLIKTRGQQVTLSCSPISGHRSVSWYQQTPGQGLQFLFEYFSETQRNKGNFPGRFSGRQFSNSRSEMNVSTLELGDSALYLCASSRGLADSSYNEQFFGPGTRLTVL.

This clonotype showed up many times. The chain links TRBV3-1 to TRBJ1-2; D is undetermined. The germline V gene encodes CDR1 LGHDT and CDR2 YNNKEL (reference sequence). V gave up 1 base and J gave up 0 bases, with 6 bases separating them. CDR3 length: 14 residues. In nucleotides, the CDR3 is TGTGCCAGCAGCCAAGTGGCGGCTAACTATGGCTACACCTTC. Its translation: CASSQVAANYGYTF.

This clonotype was observed a few times. V usage is TRBV19 and J usage is TRBJ2-6; 9 bases line up with TRBD1. Germline CDR1 reads LNHDA; CDR2 reads SQIVND (reference sequence). V shed 4 bases, J shed 0 bases, and the junction held 4 bases outside the gene matches. The CDR3 runs 17 residues. The CDR3 here is CASSKQGASSGANVLTF. In nucleotides, the CDR3 is TGTGCCAGTAGTAAACAGGGGGCGTCCTCTGGGGCCAACGTCCTGACTTTC.